One sample yielded the 6 T cell receptor beta chains listed below, sequenced in a study of T cell repertoires in cytomegalovirus infection. In TCRdb, the reads were re-called with MiXCR into one record per CDR3 protein. Of almost 500,000 distinct CDR3 sequences listed, over 9% are singletons. The sample was PBMCs. All receptors come from a human donor in good health (CMV status not recorded). Some clones in this sample may be carry-over from other donors' samples.

Many counts were recorded for this clonotype. The chain links TRBV12-3 or TRBV12-4 to TRBJ1-2; no clear D gene. There are 13 residues in the CDR3. Trimming stripped 8 bases from V and 4 bases from J, with 14 bases between. The chain's CDR3 is CASLRRSGYGYTF. As DNA, the CDR3 is TGTGCCAGCCTCCGGCGGAGTGGCTATGGCTACACCTTC.

In the case of this clonotype: This may be a read error, as it is one base from a much larger clone. The chain links TRBV23-1 to TRBJ2-1; possibly TRBD1 or TRBD2 for D (5 bases each). TRBV23-1 is classed as an ORF, of uncertain function. This CDR3 is 19 amino acids long. Written as DNA, the CDR3 is TGCGCCAGCAGTCAATCTAAAGGGACCAAGGACGAGTCCTACGATGAGCAGTTCTTC. Its protein product is CASSQSKGTKDESYDEQFF.

This clonotype was found many times. The CDR3 sequence is CASSRVQGALSNQPQHF. The CDR3 DNA is TGTGCCAGTAGTAGGGTACAGGGGGCATTGAGCAATCAGCCCCAGCATTTT. The gene calls are TRBV19 and TRBJ1-5; 9 positions match TRBD1. CDR1 LNHDA and CDR2 SQIVND come from the germline V gene (reference sequence). The CDR3 spans 17 residues. Trimming removed 4 bases from V and 1 base from J; junction bases left unmatched: 8.

This clonotype was seen repeatedly, ten times or more. The CDR3 DNA sequence: TGTGCCAGCAGCTCGTTTGGGGGGGGAGTCCAAGAGACCCAGTACTTC. Amino acids: CASSSFGGGVQETQYF. The chain uses TRBV7-2 and TRBJ2-5, with 7 positions matching TRBD2. This CDR3 has 16 residues. Germline CDR1 SGHTA, CDR2 FQGNSA. V shed 4 bases, J shed 1 base, and the junction held 9 bases outside the gene matches.

This chain connects TRBV7-9 to TRBJ2-3, with 10 positions matching TRBD2. CDR3 size: 14 residues. CDR1 is SEHNR, CDR2 FQNEAQ, per germline (reference sequence). The CDR3 DNA reads TGTGCTACCGGGCTAGCGGGAGATGCAGATACGCAGTATTTT. Translated: CATGLAGDADTQYF.

This clonotype was found a few times. The V and J genes are TRBV29-1 and TRBJ2-3, with TRBD1 matching 7 bases. V lost 6 bases, J lost 3 bases, and 6 bases stayed unmatched. The V gene's germline CDR1 is SQVTM and CDR2 ANQGSEA. This CDR3 region has 13 residues. CDR3 sequence: CSVEGQRTDTQYF. The DNA for the CDR3 is TGCAGCGTAGAGGGACAGAGGACAGATACGCAGTATTTT.